These T cell receptor beta chains were read from a single sample in a study of graft-versus-host responses after intestinal transplantation. Assay: immunoSEQ multiplex PCR; the TCRdb copy retains only in-frame clones and omits some. The profile shows about 100,000 clones, more than 85% of them singletons. Antigens of these TCRs are unknown. This sample comprised unstimulated CD4+ T cells sorted from spleen or lymph node cells, obtained before transplant. The origin of the receptors is a human donor who was the organ donor for an intestinal transplant. CDR3s leave out the opening cysteine and the closing phenylalanine or tryptophan.

v_call: TRBV11-3; cdr3_aa: ASSSGVTATDTQY
v_call: TRBV4-2; cdr3_aa: ASSQSGERGPPPF
v_call: TRBV27; cdr3_aa: ASSLSGGASGYT
v_call: TRBV15; cdr3_aa: ATSRVRASYNNEQF
v_call: TRBV28; cdr3_aa: ASSFRGQPQH
v_call: TRBV28; cdr3_aa: ASRYEQGYNSPLH
v_call: TRBV19; cdr3_aa: ASSISGTGVRSPLH
v_call: TRBV7-3; cdr3_aa: ASSMTGDTEAF
v_call: TRBV5-6; cdr3_aa: ASSPPDKETQY
v_call: TRBV28; cdr3_aa: ATMTGGQGDHEQY
v_call: TRBV28; cdr3_aa: ASSFGQRVYEQY
v_call: TRBV28; cdr3_aa: ASSTTSAQETQY
v_call: TRBV7-9; cdr3_aa: ASSPLVGPRAEAF
v_call: TRBV5-4; cdr3_aa: ASSFSTGATYGYT
v_call: TRBV10-3; cdr3_aa: AISQDTKSSYNSPLH
v_call: TRBV30; cdr3_aa: AWQSGWKFGGGADEQY
v_call: TRBV19; cdr3_aa: ASSISGGQRAYGYT
v_call: TRBV6-1; cdr3_aa: ASSEVVAGANEQF
v_call: TRBV6-1; cdr3_aa: ASSPTTRREQY
v_call: TRBV10-3; cdr3_aa: AISRQGSNTEAF
v_call: TRBV19; cdr3_aa: ASSRVSNQPQH
v_call: TRBV29-1; cdr3_aa: SGGTAQETQY
v_call: TRBV6-1; cdr3_aa: ASSLYTYQPQH
v_call: TRBV18; cdr3_aa: ASSPSGTRTGNTIY
v_call: TRBV4-1; cdr3_aa: ASSQEDRTLIYNEQF
v_call: TRBV7-9; cdr3_aa: ASSLDSSGGRETQY
v_call: TRBV7-2; cdr3_aa: ASSPAGRSNQPQH